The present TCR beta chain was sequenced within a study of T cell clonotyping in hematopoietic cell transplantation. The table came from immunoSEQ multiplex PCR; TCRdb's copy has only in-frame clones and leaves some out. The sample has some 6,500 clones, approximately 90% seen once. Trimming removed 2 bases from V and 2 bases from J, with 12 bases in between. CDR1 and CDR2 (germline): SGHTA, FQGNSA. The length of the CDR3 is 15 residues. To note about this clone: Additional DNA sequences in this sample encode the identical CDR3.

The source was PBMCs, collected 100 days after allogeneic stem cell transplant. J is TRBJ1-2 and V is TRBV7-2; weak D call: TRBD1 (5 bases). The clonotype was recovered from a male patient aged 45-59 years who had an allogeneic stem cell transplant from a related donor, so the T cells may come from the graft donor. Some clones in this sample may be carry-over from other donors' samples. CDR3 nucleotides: TGTGCCAGCAGCTTAAACCGACAGCCGAACTATGGCTACACCTTC. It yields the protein CASSLNRQPNYGYTF. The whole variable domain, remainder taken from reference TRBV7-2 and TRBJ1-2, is GAGVSQSPSNKVTEKGKDVELRCDPISGHTALYWYRQSLGQGLEFLIYFQGNSAPDKSGLPSDRFSAERTGGSVSTLTIQRTQQEDSAVYLCASSLNRQPNYGYTFGSGTRLTVV.